Presented here are 14 T cell receptor beta chains from one specimen sequenced in a study of cytomegalovirus exposure and HLA in healthy donors. Use of 60 Vbeta and 13 Jbeta primers characterized the PCR. Sequencing used immunoSEQ multiplex PCR; TCRdb keeps in-frame clones, though not all of them. The table includes around 120,000 clones, about 80% detected once. Sequencing was performed on PBMCs. The receptors originated from a man aged 25 to 45 in good health and CMV-seropositive.

The gene calls are TRBV11-2 and TRBJ2-1; D is ambiguous. The CDR3 runs to 13 residues. The germline V gene has CDR1 SGHAT and CDR2 FQNNGV. V gave up 1 base and J gave up 5 bases, with 6 bases separating them. CDR3 loop: CASSLVLNNEQFF. The DNA of the CDR3 is TGTGCCAGCAGCTTAGTACTGAACAATGAGCAGTTCTTC.

This chain joins TRBV28 and TRBJ2-1, with a weak D call TRBD2 (5 bases). CDR3 size: 12 residues. Germline values: CDR1 MDHEN, CDR2 SYDVKM. Trimming took 3 bases from V and 12 from J, leaving 12 bases between them. This CDR3 reads CASSLKDYPQFF. The CDR3 DNA reads TGTGCCAGCAGTTTGAAAGACTACCCGCAGTTCTTC. The variable domain in full, completed from reference TRBV28 and TRBJ2-1, reads DVKVTQSSRYLVKRTGEKVFLECVQDMDHENMFWYRQDPGLGLRLIYFSYDVKMKEKGDIPEGYSVSREKKERFSLILESASTNQTSMYLCASSLKDYPQFFGPGTRLTVL.

The chain recombines TRBV11-3 with TRBJ1-2, with TRBD1 identical over 8 bases. Germline values: CDR1 SGHNT, CDR2 YENEEA. This CDR3 region has 19 residues. With 6 bases clipped from V and 5 bases from J, the junction kept 23 bases outside the gene matches. CDR3 sequence: CASRGWTGIEAKPYYGYTF. The DNA of the CDR3 is TGTGCCAGCAGGGGATGGACAGGGATTGAAGCCAAGCCGTATTATGGCTACACCTTC.

This clone was seen more than once but under ten times. The chain employs TRBV27 and TRBJ2-7, with TRBD1 matching over 10 bases. The V and J ends lost 5 bases and 2 bases, in that order; junction bases with no gene match: 6. CDR3 length: 15 residues. The germline V gene has CDR1 MNHEY and CDR2 SMNVEV (reference sequence). The CDR3 sequence: CASSTRDRGTYEQYF. CDR3 coding DNA: TGTGCCAGCAGTACCCGGGACAGGGGAACCTACGAGCAGTACTTC.

This chain joins TRBV7-8 and TRBJ2-7, with no clear D. CDR1 SGHVS and CDR2 FQNEAQ come from the germline V gene. V lost 5 bases, J lost 5 bases, and 13 bases lay in between. The CDR3 contains 13 residues. This CDR3 is CASSLGVYNEQYF. The CDR3 DNA sequence: TGTGCCAGCAGCCTTGGAGTGTACAACGAGCAGTACTTC.

Only one count was recorded for this clone. The V gene is TRBV6-5, the J gene TRBJ1-6; 7 bases match TRBD1. This CDR3 comprises 13 residues. From germline, CDR1 is MNHEY and CDR2 SVGAGI. The J segment lost 9 bases and the V segment lost 8 bases, leaving 7 bases of the junction unmatched. CDR3: CASSGGIGSPLHF. The CDR3 DNA sequence: TGTGCCAGCTCAGGGGGGATCGGTTCACCCCTCCACTTT.

The chain employs TRBV7-8 and TRBJ2-3, with D unclear. This CDR3 spans 13 amino acids. Trimming shortened V by 4 bases and J by 7 bases, and 12 bases separated the two germline ends. Germline V gives CDR1 SGHVS, CDR2 FQNEAQ. As DNA, the CDR3 is TGTGCCAGCAGCTCCCCCGGTAGCTATACGCAGTATTTT. Amino acids: CASSSPGSYTQYF.

In its sample, this clone was seen a few times. This chain's CDR3 is CASSLQGKSSYEQYF. CDR3 coding DNA: TGCGCCAGCAGCCTCCAGGGAAAAAGCTCCTACGAGCAGTACTTC. The rearrangement links TRBV4-3 to TRBJ2-7; D perhaps matches TRBD1 (5 bases). Germline V lookup: CDR1 LGHNA, CDR2 YSLEER. The CDR3 loop spans 15 amino acids. V was pared by 4 bases and J by 0 bases, with 13 bases between.

This chain connects TRBV5-4 to TRBJ2-7; 9 bases map to TRBD2. V was clipped by 1 base and J by 6 bases; unmatched bases: 5. The CDR3 is 14 amino acids. Germline CDR1 reads SGHNT; CDR2 reads YYREEE (reference sequence). The DNA for the CDR3 is TGTGCCAGCAGCTTGATTAGCGGGAGTATCGAGCAGTACTTC. Its translation: CASSLISGSIEQYF.

The sample holds a few counts of this clone. The V call is TRBV27, the J call TRBJ1-4; D gene uncertain. Germline loops: CDR1 MNHEY, CDR2 SMNVEV (reference sequence). The CDR3 loop spans 14 amino acids. Trimming removed 6 bases at V and 5 bases at J, with 13 bases between. CDR3 bases: TGTGCCAGCAGCCTTAACTTCCGAAATGAAAAACTGTTTTTT. Translating gives CASSLNFRNEKLFF.

The chain uses TRBV18 and TRBJ1-1; TRBD1 is a possible D gene (5 bases). The V gene's germline CDR1 is KGHSH and CDR2 LQKENI. V lost 0 bases to trimming and J lost 1 base, with 15 bases between them. This CDR3 is 17 amino acids long. The DNA of the CDR3 is TGTGCCAGCTCACCACCAGGATCCAGGGTGGAGAACACTGAAGCTTTCTTT. This codes for CASSPPGSRVENTEAFF.

This chain uses TRBV5-4 with TRBJ2-7; D might be TRBD1 (5 bases). The CDR3 sequence is 16 residues long. Trimming cost V 0 bases and J 0 bases, with 13 bases left between them. Germline V lookup: CDR1 SGHNT, CDR2 YYREEE (reference sequence). CDR3 residues: CASSLVTGRPSYEQYF. CDR3 DNA: TGTGCCAGCAGCTTGGTTACAGGTCGTCCCTCCTACGAGCAGTACTTC.

This CDR3 reads CASSSRGHLNTGELFF. CDR3 coding DNA: TGTGCCAGCAGCTCCCGAGGACACCTGAACACCGGGGAGCTGTTTTTT. The chain recombines TRBV5-6 with TRBJ2-2; possible D gene TRBD1, 5 bases. Germline V gene sequence: CDR1 SGHDT, CDR2 YYEEEE. V was pared by 3 bases and J by 1 base, with 13 bases between. This CDR3 has 16 amino acids.

The chain is built from TRBV19 and TRBJ2-7; TRBD2 is a possible D gene (7 bases). V was shortened by 5 bases and J by 3 bases, with 20 bases between the two germline ends. Germline CDR1 reads LNHDA; CDR2 reads SQIVND (reference sequence). This CDR3 is built from 16 residues. CDR3 DNA sequence: TGTGCCAGTAGTTTCGCCGGGGGCGGGAGTGTCTACGAGCAGTACTTC. It translates to CASSFAGGGSVYEQYF.